What follows are 13 T cell receptor beta chains derived from one specimen sequenced in a study of OX40 agonist ivuxolimab in advanced cancers. Sequenced by immunoSEQ multiplex PCR; TCRdb stores in-frame clones only, minus some. The sample gives some 68,000 clones, approximately 80% of which show up once; roughly 1.4% is in the top ten. The sequences come from CD4+ or CD8+ T cells sorted from blood, collected in a trial of the OX40 agonist ivuxolimab. The receptors originated from an adult with an advanced solid tumor such as melanoma, head and neck, liver or kidney cancer.

This clone was recorded a few times. This chain uses TRBV10-1 with TRBJ2-5; TRBD2 might be the D (6 bases). The CDR3 sequence is 16 residues long. Per the germline V gene, CDR1 is WNHNN and CDR2 is SYGVQD (reference sequence). V gave up 2 bases and J gave up 3 bases, with 16 bases separating them. The CDR3 sequence is CASSEGIRGIEETQYF. Written as DNA, the CDR3 is TGCGCCAGCAGTGAGGGGATTCGGGGGATAGAAGAGACCCAGTACTTC.

This clone was seen a single time. V usage is TRBV9 and J usage is TRBJ2-5; possible D gene TRBD2, 6 bases. The germline V gene encodes CDR1 SGDLS and CDR2 YYNGEE. There are 18 residues in the CDR3. The V and J ends lost 0 bases and 3 bases respectively, with 21 bases between them. CDR3 amino acids: CASSVADKDRELKETQYF. The DNA for the CDR3 is TGTGCCAGCAGCGTAGCCGACAAAGACCGGGAGCTCAAAGAGACCCAGTACTTC.

This rearrangement joins TRBV5-1 to TRBJ1-4; D not certain. V lost 4 bases to trimming and J lost 8 bases, with 12 bases between them. The CDR3 has 13 residues. Germline CDR1 and CDR2: SGHRS and YFSETQ. CDR3: CASSRGKSEKLFF. The CDR3 DNA is TGCGCCAGCAGCCGGGGAAAAAGCGAAAAACTGTTTTTT.

V is TRBV6-1 and J is TRBJ2-7, with a tentative D call TRBD2 (5 bases). Deletions cut 5 bases from V and 6 bases from J, with 11 bases between. Looked up from germline, CDR1 is MNHNS and CDR2 is SASEGT. The CDR3 extends over 12 amino acids. In DNA, the CDR3 is TGTGCCAGCAGTAAGGCGGGTTCCGAGCAGTACTTC. Translated, it gives CASSKAGSEQYF.

The V and J genes are TRBV28 and TRBJ2-3, with D perhaps TRBD1 (5 bases). Between the trimmed V and J ends, which lost 4 bases and 1 base, there was a span of 12 bases. Germline-derived CDR1 and CDR2 are MDHEN and SYDVKM. This CDR3 has 15 residues. CDR3 in amino acids: CASSSQVPGTDTQYF. CDR3 sequence (DNA): TGTGCCAGCAGTTCACAGGTCCCTGGCACAGATACGCAGTATTTT.

This clone was detected a few times. The chain carries TRBV30 and TRBJ1-4; D unclear. Deletions cut 6 bases from V and 9 bases from J, with 17 bases between. In germline, CDR1 is GTSNPN, CDR2 SVGIG (reference sequence). The CDR3 has 13 amino acids. The CDR3 sequence is CACSSILRKKLFF. The CDR3 coding sequence is TGTGCCTGTTCCTCCATACTTAGGAAAAAACTGTTTTTT.

This clone was recorded only once. The rearrangement uses TRBV4-1 and TRBJ1-1; D remains ambiguous. CDR1 and CDR2 (germline): MGHRA, YSYEKL. Trimming left V 3 bases short and J 1 base short, with 9 bases between. The CDR3 length is 14 residues. The CDR3 loop reads CASSQLATNTEAFF. The CDR3 DNA is TGCGCCAGCAGCCAGCTGGCAACGAACACTGAAGCTTTCTTT.

The gene calls are TRBV9 and TRBJ2-1; D remains ambiguous. This CDR3 is built from 17 residues. The V end was cut by 0 bases, the J end by 4 bases, with 17 bases between. Germline values: CDR1 SGDLS, CDR2 YYNGEE. CDR3 sequence (DNA): TGTGCCAGCAGCGTAGGTCGGAGCGATTTCCTATACAATGAGCAGTTCTTC. Translated: CASSVGRSDFLYNEQFF.

J is TRBJ2-3 and V is TRBV5-1, with 7 nucleotides matching TRBD2. CDR1 is SGHRS and CDR2 is YFSETQ in the germline V gene. With V trimmed by 4 bases and J by 5 bases, 7 bases remained unmatched. The CDR3 length is 14 residues. CDR3 in amino acids: CASSPGLVQDTQYF. The CDR3 bases are TGCGCCAGCAGCCCCGGACTAGTTCAAGATACGCAGTATTTT.

The gene calls are TRBV6-6 and TRBJ1-1; D possibly corresponds to TRBD1 (5 bases). The CDR3 consists of 15 residues. The germline CDR1 and CDR2 sequences are MNHNY and SVGAGI (reference sequence). V was cut by 11 bases and J by 5 bases, with 24 bases left in between. DNA for the CDR3: TGTGCCGCCGAATTCTCTGAGGGGTGGGAAACTGAAGCTTTCTTT. Amino acid sequence: CAAEFSEGWETEAFF.

J is TRBJ1-5 and V is TRBV2; 8 nucleotides agree with TRBD1. Trimming took 7 bases from V and 3 from J; bases not matched to a gene: 2. CDR1 SNHLY and CDR2 FYNNEI come from the germline V gene. CDR3 length: 13 amino acids. DNA of the CDR3: TGTGCCAGCACGGGACAGGCCAATCAGCCCCAGCATTTT. This gives the protein CASTGQANQPQHF. Together with reference TRBV2 and TRBJ1-5, the CDR3 gives the full variable domain: EPEVTQTPSHQVTQMGQEVILRCVPISNHLYFYWYRQILGQKVEFLVSFYNNEISEKSEIFDDQFSVERPDGSNFTLKIRSTKLEDSAMYFCASTGQANQPQHFGDGTRLSIL.

The chain uses TRBV21-1 and TRBJ1-6; the D call of TRBD1 is as the table states it, not checked on the DNA. TRBV21-1 is flagged as a pseudogene. There are 16 residues in the CDR3. The CDR3, as DNA: TGTGCCAGCAGAACCGGGACAGGGGGGGGTAATTCACCCCTCCACTTT. Amino acid sequence: CASRTGTGGGNSPLHF.

This sequence joins TRBV11-1 and TRBJ2-1, with 7 bases fitting TRBD1. Losses at the gene ends were 0 bases for V and 4 bases for J; bases not matched to a gene: 3. Germline CDR1 and CDR2: SGHAT and FQDESV (reference sequence). The CDR3 is 15 amino acids. CDR3 loop: CASSLALGQYNEQFF. In nucleotides, the CDR3 is TGTGCCAGCAGCTTAGCCCTGGGACAGTACAATGAGCAGTTCTTC.